This passage covers 20 T cell receptor beta chains from one sample sequenced in a study of blood T cell repertoires in COVID-19 (dated by TCRdb to 2018 to 2021). Libraries were built with the immunoSEQ multiplex PCR assay. In TCRdb, the immuneACCESS table is reduced to in-frame sequences with V and J assigned. These tables do not hold every clone; where another copy was compared, an unresolved V gene accounts for under half, and the others remain unexplained. For this sample the table gives about 54,000 clones, of which around 87% were detected only once. The ten largest clones add up to roughly 8% of the sample. Sequencing was carried out using peripheral blood. These receptors came from a man in his fifties with active COVID-19.

This clone was detected a few times. The rearrangement joins TRBV24-1 to TRBJ1-2; D perhaps matches TRBD1 (5 bases). V was trimmed by 3 bases and J by 4 bases, leaving 17 bases between them. This CDR3 spans 16 amino acids. Germline V CDR1 and CDR2: KGHDR, SFDVKD. CDR3 region: CATSDIRQGTGYGYTF. The CDR3 nucleotides read TGTGCCACCAGTGATATTAGGCAGGGCACGGGCTATGGCTACACCTTC.

DNA for the CDR3: TGTGCCAGCAGCTGGGACAGGGCCACCCAGCATTTT. Translating it yields CASSWDRATQHF. This chain joins TRBV2 and TRBJ1-5; 9 bases are a match to TRBD1. This CDR3 region has 12 residues. V shed 6 bases and J 11 bases; nucleotides not matched to a gene: 5. The germline CDR1 and CDR2 sequences are SNHLY and FYNNEI.

This rearrangement joins TRBV7-2 to TRBJ2-5; 10 bases agree with TRBD2. Losses at the gene ends were 5 bases for V and 2 bases for J; bases not matched to a gene: 5. Germline V CDR1 and CDR2: SGHTA, FQGNSA. The CDR3 extends over 15 amino acids. CDR3 residues: CASSPWTSGQETQYF. CDR3 nucleotides: TGTGCCAGCAGCCCCTGGACTAGCGGACAAGAGACCCAGTACTTC.

The J gene is TRBJ1-6, the V gene TRBV30; TRBD1 matches at 11 bases. The germline V gene has CDR1 GTSNPN and CDR2 SVGIG (reference sequence). The CDR3 is 15 residues long. Losses at the gene ends were 1 base for V and 14 bases for J; bases not matched to a gene: 10. The CDR3 region has the DNA TGTGCCTGGAGTGCCAGGGACAGGGGGGTTTTGGCCCTCCACTTT. Translation gives CAWSARDRGVLALHF.

The rearrangement links TRBV28 to TRBJ2-2; D unclear. The CDR3 runs 12 residues. Germline-derived CDR1 and CDR2 are MDHEN and SYDVKM. V lost 3 bases to trimming and J lost 8 bases, with 7 bases between them. The CDR3 region has the DNA TGTGCCAGCAGTTTTGGCTTTGGGGAGCTGTTTTTT. This encodes CASSFGFGELFF. Together with reference TRBV28 and TRBJ2-2, the CDR3 gives the full variable domain: DVKVTQSSRYLVKRTGEKVFLECVQDMDHENMFWYRQDPGLGLRLIYFSYDVKMKEKGDIPEGYSVSREKKERFSLILESASTNQTSMYLCASSFGFGELFFGEGSRLTVL.

The rearrangement joins TRBV5-5 to TRBJ2-5; tentatively, D is TRBD2 (5 bases). Germline V lookup: CDR1 SGHKS, CDR2 YYEKEE (reference sequence). The CDR3 sequence is 12 residues long. Trimming left V 6 bases short and J 5 bases short, with 11 bases between. The chain's CDR3 is CASNEGGETQYF. The DNA for the CDR3 is TGTGCCAGCAATGAGGGCGGGGAGACCCAGTACTTC. Full variable domain (remainder filled in from reference TRBV5-5 and TRBJ2-5): DAGVTQSPTHLIKTRGQQVTLRCSPISGHKSVSWYQQVLGQGPQFIFQYYEKEERGRGNFPDRFSARQFPNYSSELNVNALLLGDSALYLCASNEGGETQYFGPGTRLLVL.

The CDR3 region is CASSSLGQGTIEAFF. The DNA for the CDR3 is TGTGCCAGCTCATCCTTGGGACAGGGGACAATTGAAGCTTTCTTT. V and J are TRBV18 and TRBJ1-1; 10 positions agree with TRBD1. V was clipped by 5 bases and J by 7 bases; unmatched bases: 10. Germline assignment: CDR1 KGHSH and CDR2 LQKENI. The CDR3 has 15 amino acids. The complete variable domain, with remaining parts taken from reference TRBV18 and TRBJ1-1, reads NAGVMQNPRHLVRRRGQEARLRCSPMKGHSHVYWYRQLPEEGLKFMVYLQKENIIDESGMPKERFSAEFPKEGPSILRIQQVVRGDSAAYFCASSSLGQGTIEAFFGQGTRLTVV.

Turning to this clone: Relative to the germline gene, one junction end is altered; a read error may explain this. The rearrangement joins TRBV4-2 to TRBJ2-1; 9 bases agree with TRBD2. Germline V gene sequence: CDR1 LGHNA, CDR2 YNFKEQ. This CDR3 contains 15 residues. In DNA, the CDR3 is TGTGCCAGCAGCCAAGACGTGGCGGGAGGGCCCGCCTCGCTCTTC. Translating it yields CASSQDVAGGPASLF.

The rearrangement joins TRBV3-1 (or the pseudogene TRBV3-2) to TRBJ2-3; 11 bases line up with TRBD1. After removal of 4 bases from V and 0 bases from J, the junction contained 9 bases not matched to a gene. This CDR3 contains 18 residues. In germline, CDR1 is LGHDT, CDR2 YNNKEL (reference sequence). CDR3 residues: CASSRKDRGQFSTDTQYF. CDR3 DNA sequence: TGTGCCAGCAGCCGCAAGGACAGGGGGCAGTTTAGCACAGATACGCAGTATTTT.

This sequence joins TRBV19 and TRBJ2-3; tentative D call: TRBD1 (6 bases). There are 14 residues in the CDR3. Germline CDR1 and CDR2: LNHDA and SQIVND (reference sequence). Trimming stripped 3 bases from V and 5 bases from J, with 12 bases between. This CDR3 is CASSILQGGDTQYF. CDR3 nucleotide sequence: TGTGCCAGTAGTATTCTACAGGGTGGAGATACGCAGTATTTT.

This clone was seen once. V gene TRBV24-1 combines with J gene TRBJ2-7; TRBD1 matches at 12 bases. CDR3 length: 15 amino acids. The germline V gene encodes CDR1 KGHDR and CDR2 SFDVKD. After removal of 4 bases from V and 4 bases from J, the junction contained 4 bases not matched to a gene. CDR3: CATSDPGQGAYEQYF. Here the CDR3 DNA reads TGTGCCACCAGTGACCCGGGACAGGGGGCTTACGAGCAGTACTTC.

The V and J genes are TRBV7-2 and TRBJ2-7; 7 positions agree with TRBD1. CDR3 length: 15 residues. V shed 5 bases and J 7 bases; nucleotides not matched to a gene: 14. The germline CDR1 and CDR2 sequences are SGHTA and FQGNSA. CDR3 region: CASSLPDRALWEQYF. In DNA form, the CDR3 reads TGTGCCAGCAGCCTCCCAGACAGGGCTTTGTGGGAGCAGTACTTC.

This chain links TRBV11-2 with TRBJ2-5; 9 bases match TRBD1. CDR1 and CDR2 from the germline V gene are SGHAT and FQNNGV. The V and J ends lost 6 bases and 2 bases, in that order; junction bases with no gene match: 13. The CDR3 consists of 17 residues. The CDR3 DNA reads TGTGCCAGCAGTTTCACCCCTACCGGGACAGGGCAAGAGACCCAGTACTTC. This sequence encodes CASSFTPTGTGQETQYF. Complete variable domain (other parts from reference TRBV11-2 and TRBJ2-5): EAGVAQSPRYKIIEKRQSVAFWCNPISGHATLYWYQQILGQGPKLLIQFQNNGVVDDSQLPKDRFSAERLKGVDSTLKIQPAKLEDSAVYLCASSFTPTGTGQETQYFGPGTRLLVL.

This chain uses TRBV7-8 with TRBJ2-1, with D tentatively TRBD1 (6 bases). Germline V lookup: CDR1 SGHVS, CDR2 FQNEAQ. There are 15 residues in the CDR3. V dropped 5 bases and J dropped 3 bases, with 14 bases sitting between them. DNA of the CDR3: TGTGCCAGCAGCCCGCAGGGGTCTGTCTACAATGAGCAGTTCTTC. Protein product: CASSPQGSVYNEQFF. Combining the CDR3 with reference TRBV7-8 and TRBJ2-1 gives the whole variable domain GAGVSQSPRYKVAKRGQDVALRCDPISGHVSLFWYQQALGQGPEFLTYFQNEAQLDKSGLPSDRFFAERPEGSVSTLKIQRTQQEDSAVYLCASSPQGSVYNEQFFGPGTRLTVL.

This clone was found once. Written as DNA, the CDR3 is TGTGCCAGCTCACCGCTCGGGACTAGCGATACTGGCGAGCAGTACTTC. Translated, it gives CASSPLGTSDTGEQYF. V is TRBV18 and J is TRBJ2-7; 10 bases fit TRBD2. Germline V CDR1 and CDR2: KGHSH, LQKENI. V lost 3 bases and J lost 6; bases outside the gene matches: 11. This CDR3 region has 16 residues.

The chain combines TRBV14 with TRBJ2-2, with D possibly being TRBD2 (6 bases). Between the trimmed V and J ends, which lost 4 bases and 7 bases, there was a span of 13 bases. The CDR3 length is 14 residues. The germline V gene has CDR1 SGHDN and CDR2 FVKESK. The CDR3 DNA reads TGTGCCAGCAGCCCAGTCGGGGGTCACGGGGAGCTGTTTTTT. It specifies CASSPVGGHGELFF.

This rearrangement joins TRBV7-2 to TRBJ1-1; weak D call: TRBD1 (5 bases). V was trimmed by 7 bases and J by 1 base, leaving 16 bases between them. This CDR3 spans 15 amino acids. Germline values: CDR1 SGHTA, CDR2 FQGNSA. The CDR3 loop reads CASIPSGLSNTEAFF. CDR3 bases: TGTGCCAGCATCCCTTCAGGGCTCTCGAACACTGAAGCTTTCTTT. Together with reference TRBV7-2 and TRBJ1-1, the CDR3 gives the full variable domain: GAGVSQSPSNKVTEKGKDVELRCDPISGHTALYWYRQSLGQGLEFLIYFQGNSAPDKSGLPSDRFSAERTGGSVSTLTIQRTQQEDSAVYLCASIPSGLSNTEAFFGQGTRLTVV.

The chain joins TRBV19 to TRBJ2-7, with D perhaps matching TRBD1 (6 bases). This CDR3 comprises 19 residues. The V gene's germline CDR1 is LNHDA and CDR2 SQIVND (reference sequence). V lost 3 bases and J lost 7, with 31 bases in between. This CDR3 is CASSIRGEVPGAVSYEQYF. For the CDR3, the DNA is TGTGCCAGTAGTATTCGAGGCGAAGTGCCAGGGGCCGTTTCTTATGAGCAGTACTTC.

The chain combines TRBV18 with TRBJ1-5; 7 nucleotides line up with TRBD1. This CDR3 spans 16 amino acids. Germline loops: CDR1 KGHSH, CDR2 LQKENI. The J segment lost 2 bases and the V segment lost 4 bases, leaving 8 bases of the junction unmatched. CDR3 sequence: CASSLGQGQGNQPQHF. In DNA, the CDR3 is TGTGCCAGCTCACTTGGCCAAGGACAGGGCAATCAGCCCCAGCATTTT.

V is TRBV9 and J is TRBJ2-7; possibly TRBD1 for D (6 bases). The V end lost 0 bases, the J end lost 2 bases, and 12 bases lay between the germline ends. The V gene's germline CDR1 is SGDLS and CDR2 YYNGEE. The CDR3 is 15 residues long. CDR3 in amino acids: CASSVASGQTYEQYF. The DNA for the CDR3 is TGTGCCAGCAGCGTAGCTTCCGGACAGACCTACGAGCAGTACTTC.